This T cell receptor (beta chain) comes out of a study of OX40 agonist ivuxolimab in advanced cancers. Profiling relied on immunoSEQ multiplex PCR, and the TCRdb table lists in-frame clones only, not all of them. The sample holds about 45,000 clones, approximately 91% seen once. The CDR3 length is 13 residues. The germline gives CDR1 SGHAT, CDR2 FQDESV (reference sequence). V lost 5 bases to trimming and J lost 3 bases; unmatched junction nucleotides: 1. V and J are TRBV11-1 and TRBJ2-7, with 10 bases lining up with TRBD1. The receptor was isolated from an adult with an advanced solid tumor such as melanoma, head and neck, liver or kidney cancer. The input for sequencing was CD4+ or CD8+ T cells sorted from blood, taken in a trial of the OX40 agonist ivuxolimab. Here the CDR3 reads CASSRTGGYEQYF. CDR3 in DNA: TGTGCCAGCAGCCGGACAGGGGGCTACGAGCAGTACTTC.